The sequence of this T cell receptor (beta chain) was determined in a study of blood T cells in healthy people across ages. General study results and limits: The unknown donor CMV status may have confounded expanded clonotype changes. What prevented conclusive comparison of naive and antigen-experienced cells was that PBMCs were unsorted.

V shed 6 bases and J shed 5 bases, with 16 bases lying between them. Germline CDR1 SGHTA, CDR2 FQGNSA. CDR3 length equals 14 residues. Per sample, a minimum of 7 million PBMCs were isolated. Primers used in a second PCR of about 6 to 11 cycles were a sample-barcoded 5' primer and a J-beta primer mix. TCRdb independently ran MiXCR on the 5' RACE reads; one entry per CDR3 protein. The sample yields 800,000 to 950,000 distinct CDR3 sequences, approximately 35% seen once. On this clonotype: Its target is unknown.

V usage is TRBV7-2 and J usage is TRBJ2-5; tentative D call: TRBD1 (5 bases). This receptor was identified in a man younger than 35 in good health. The specimen was blood. The CDR3 sequence is CASSFLGRKETQYF. The CDR3 nucleotides are TGTGCCAGCAGTTTTCTGGGGCGGAAGGAGACCCAGTACTTC.